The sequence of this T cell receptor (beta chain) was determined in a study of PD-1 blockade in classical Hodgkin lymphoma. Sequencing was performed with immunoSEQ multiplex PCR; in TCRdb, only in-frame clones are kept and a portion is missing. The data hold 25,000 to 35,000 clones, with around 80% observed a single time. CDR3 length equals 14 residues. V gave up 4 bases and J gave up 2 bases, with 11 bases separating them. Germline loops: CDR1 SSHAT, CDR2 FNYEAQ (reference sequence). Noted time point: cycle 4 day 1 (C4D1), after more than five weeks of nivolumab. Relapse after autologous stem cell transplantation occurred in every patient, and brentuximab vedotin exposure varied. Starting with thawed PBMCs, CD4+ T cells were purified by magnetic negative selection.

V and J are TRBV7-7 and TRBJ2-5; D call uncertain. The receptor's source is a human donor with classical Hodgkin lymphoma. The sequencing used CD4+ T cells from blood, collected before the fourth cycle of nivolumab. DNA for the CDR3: TGTGCCAGCAGCTACGGGCCGGCTCAAGAGACCCAGTACTTC. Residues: CASSYGPAQETQYF.